The next 8 T cell receptor beta chains were all read from a single sample in a study of tumor and adjacent non-tumor tissue in lung cancer. RNA was extracted from bulk tissue without any cell sorting. The library came from three nested PCR rounds adapted from ARM-PCR protocols. TCRdb used MiXCR to reprocess the multiplex PCR reads, holding one entry per CDR3 protein. The sample consists of roughly 150,000 distinct CDR3 sequences, around 61% of them appearing once. The source material was lung tumor tissue. The receptors come from a man in his 60s with small cell lung cancer.

This clonotype is labeled large. The chain recombines TRBV11-2 with TRBJ2-7; TRBD2 is a possible D gene (7 bases). Germline V gene lookup returns CDR1 SGHAT and CDR2 FQNNGV. The CDR3 loop spans 16 amino acids. V was cut by 2 bases and J by 3 bases, with 17 bases left in between. The chain's CDR3 is CASSLSAGGGFYEQYF. The CDR3 coding sequence is TGTGCCAGCAGCTTATCAGCAGGCGGGGGCTTCTACGAGCAGTACTTC. Using reference TRBV11-2 and TRBJ2-7 for the parts outside the CDR3, the full variable domain is EAGVAQSPRYKIIEKRQSVAFWCNPISGHATLYWYQQILGQGPKLLIQFQNNGVVDDSQLPKDRFSAERLKGVDSTLKIQPAKLEDSAVYLCASSLSAGGGFYEQYFGPGTRLTVT.

The chain joins TRBV6-6 to TRBJ2-7; either TRBD1 or TRBD2 may supply D (5 bases each). Germline loops: CDR1 MNHNY, CDR2 SVGAGI (reference sequence). The CDR3 has 12 residues. V was pared by 6 bases and J by 9 bases, with 15 bases between. The CDR3 region is CASSSTRDVQYF. CDR3 nucleotides: TGTGCCAGCAGCTCTACAAGGGACGTGCAGTACTTC.

V gene TRBV1 combines with J gene TRBJ2-2. TRBV1 is assigned pseudogene status. This CDR3 comprises 15 residues. CDR3 sequence reads: CTSSQDGSDLWELFF. The CDR3 coding sequence is TGCACCAGCAGCCAAGATGGGTCAGATTTGTGGGAGCTGTTTTTT.

Comments on this clonotype: Germline is not matched at one junction end, which may reflect a read error. This chain connects TRBV20-1 to TRBJ1-1; TRBD1 might be the D (6 bases). The length of the CDR3 is 14 residues. Germline V lookup: CDR1 DFQATT, CDR2 SNEGSKA (reference sequence). The CDR3 spells CIARGAHRVTEAFF. In nucleotides, the CDR3 is TGCATTGCTAGAGGGGCCCACAGGGTAACTGAAGCTTTCTTT.

Details on this clonotype: At one end, the junction sequence differs from germline, possibly due to a read error. The V and J genes are TRBV20-1 and TRBJ2-3; no firm D call. CDR3 length: 14 amino acids. CDR1 is DFQATT, CDR2 SNEGSKA, per germline (reference sequence). CDR3: CCATRVEVTDTHYF. CDR3 sequence (DNA): TGCTGTGCTACGCGAGTCGAGGTCACAGATACGCATTATTTT.

This clonotype was recorded at least ten times. The V and J genes are TRBV28 and TRBJ1-2, with D possibly being TRBD1 (6 bases). V was shortened by 5 bases and J by 3 bases, with 10 bases between the two germline ends. This CDR3 region has 13 residues. Germline V CDR1 and CDR2: MDHEN, SYDVKM. The CDR3 here is CASSPTGHYGYTF. The CDR3 DNA sequence: TGTGCCAGCAGTCCGACAGGACACTATGGCTACACCTTC.

Remarks on this clonotype: A clone one base away is much larger, so this may be a read error. The chain employs TRBV13 and TRBJ2-3; D may be TRBD1 (5 bases). This CDR3 is 14 amino acids long. From germline, CDR1 is PRHDT and CDR2 FYEKMQ (reference sequence). The chain's CDR3 is CVSTGRGFIDTQYF. CDR3 DNA: TGTGTCAGCACCGGAAGGGGTTTCATCGATACGCAGTATTTT.

With regard to this clonotype: This may arise from a read error, as a much more abundant clone is one base away. This chain uses TRBV20-1 with TRBJ2-2; tentatively, D is TRBD2 (5 bases). In germline, CDR1 is DFQATT, CDR2 SNEGSKA (reference sequence). The CDR3 totals 12 residues. The CDR3 coding sequence is TGCAGTGCTCAAGGCCGTAACGGGAAGCTGTTTTTT. It specifies CSAQGRNGKLFF.